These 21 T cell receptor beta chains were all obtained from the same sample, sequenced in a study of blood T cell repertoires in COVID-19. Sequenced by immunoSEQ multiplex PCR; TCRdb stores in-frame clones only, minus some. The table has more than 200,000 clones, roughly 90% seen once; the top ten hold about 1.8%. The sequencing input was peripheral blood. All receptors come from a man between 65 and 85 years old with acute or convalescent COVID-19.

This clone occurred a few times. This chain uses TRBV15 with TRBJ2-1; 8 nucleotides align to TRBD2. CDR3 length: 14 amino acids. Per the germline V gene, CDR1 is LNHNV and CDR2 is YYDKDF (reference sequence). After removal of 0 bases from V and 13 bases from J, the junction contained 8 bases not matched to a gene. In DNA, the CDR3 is TGTGCCACCAGCAGAGATAGAGCGGGAGATCCACAGTTCTTC. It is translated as CATSRDRAGDPQFF.

The DNA of the CDR3 is TGTGCCAGCAGTTTTGAGGCGGGCGGGAGGGGGCAGTTCTTC. This sequence encodes CASSFEAGGRGQFF. V is TRBV27 and J is TRBJ2-1, with 9 positions matching TRBD2. CDR3 length: 14 amino acids. Germline CDR1 is MNHEY and CDR2 is SMNVEV (reference sequence). Unmatched junction bases numbered 9, after V lost 3 bases and J lost 12 bases.

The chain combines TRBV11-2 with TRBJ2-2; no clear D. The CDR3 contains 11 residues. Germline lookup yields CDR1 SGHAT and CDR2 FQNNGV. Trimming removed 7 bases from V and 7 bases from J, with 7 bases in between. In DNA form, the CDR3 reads TGTGCCAGCATTAACTTCGGGGAGCTGTTTTTT. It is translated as CASINFGELFF.

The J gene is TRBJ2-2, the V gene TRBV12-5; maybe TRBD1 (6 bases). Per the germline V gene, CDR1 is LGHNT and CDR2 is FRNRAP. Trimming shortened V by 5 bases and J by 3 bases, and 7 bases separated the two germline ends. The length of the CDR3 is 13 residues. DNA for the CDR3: TGTGCTAGTGGTCAGGGGCACACCGGGGAGCTGTTTTTT. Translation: CASGQGHTGELFF.

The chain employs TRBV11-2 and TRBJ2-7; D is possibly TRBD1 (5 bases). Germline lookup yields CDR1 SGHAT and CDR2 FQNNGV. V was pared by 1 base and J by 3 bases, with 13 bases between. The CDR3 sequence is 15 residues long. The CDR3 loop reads CASSLGQGWGYEQYF. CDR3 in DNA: TGTGCCAGCAGCTTAGGGCAGGGTTGGGGCTACGAGCAGTACTTC. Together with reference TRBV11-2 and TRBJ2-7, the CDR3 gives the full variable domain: EAGVAQSPRYKIIEKRQSVAFWCNPISGHATLYWYQQILGQGPKLLIQFQNNGVVDDSQLPKDRFSAERLKGVDSTLKIQPAKLEDSAVYLCASSLGQGWGYEQYFGPGTRLTVT.

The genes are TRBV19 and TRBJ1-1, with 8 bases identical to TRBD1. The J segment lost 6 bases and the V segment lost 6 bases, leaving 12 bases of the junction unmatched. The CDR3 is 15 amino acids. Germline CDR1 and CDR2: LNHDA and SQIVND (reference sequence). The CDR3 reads CASRMDREDFPEAFF. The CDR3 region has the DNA TGTGCCAGTAGGATGGACAGGGAAGATTTTCCTGAAGCTTTCTTT. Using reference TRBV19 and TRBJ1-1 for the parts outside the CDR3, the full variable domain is DGGITQSPKYLFRKEGQNVTLSCEQNLNHDAMYWYRQDPGQGLRLIYYSQIVNDFQKGDIAEGYSVSREKKESFPLTVTSAQKNPTAFYLCASRMDREDFPEAFFGQGTRLTVV.

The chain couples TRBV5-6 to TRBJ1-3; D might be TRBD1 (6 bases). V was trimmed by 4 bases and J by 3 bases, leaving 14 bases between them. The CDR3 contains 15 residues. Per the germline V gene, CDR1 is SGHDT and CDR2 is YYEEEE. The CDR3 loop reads CASSRFGQIGNTIYF. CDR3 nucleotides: TGTGCCAGCAGCCGCTTCGGACAGATTGGAAACACCATATATTTT.

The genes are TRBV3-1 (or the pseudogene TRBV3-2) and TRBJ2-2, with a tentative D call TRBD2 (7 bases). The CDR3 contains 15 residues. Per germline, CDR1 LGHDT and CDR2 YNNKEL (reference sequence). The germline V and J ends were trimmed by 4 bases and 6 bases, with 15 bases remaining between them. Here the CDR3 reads CASSLLRGGPGELFF. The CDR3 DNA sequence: TGTGCCAGCAGCCTTCTGAGGGGGGGCCCCGGGGAGCTGTTTTTT.

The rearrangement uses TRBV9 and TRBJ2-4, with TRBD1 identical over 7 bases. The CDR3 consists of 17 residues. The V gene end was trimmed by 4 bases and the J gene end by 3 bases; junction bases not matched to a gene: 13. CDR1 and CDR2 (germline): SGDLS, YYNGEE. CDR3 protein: CASSPETGPLDKNIQYF. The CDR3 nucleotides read TGTGCCAGCAGCCCGGAGACAGGGCCCTTGGACAAAAACATTCAGTACTTC. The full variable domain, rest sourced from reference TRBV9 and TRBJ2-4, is DSGVTQTPKHLITATGQRVTLRCSPRSGDLSVYWYQQSLDQGLQFLIQYYNGEERAKGNILERFSAQQFPDLHSELNLSSLELGDSALYFCASSPETGPLDKNIQYFGAGTRLSVL.

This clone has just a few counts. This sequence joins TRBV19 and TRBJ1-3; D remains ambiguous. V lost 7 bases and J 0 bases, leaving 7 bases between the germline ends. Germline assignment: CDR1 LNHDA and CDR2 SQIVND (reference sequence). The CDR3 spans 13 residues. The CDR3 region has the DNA TGTGCCAGTAACCCAGACTCTGGAAACACCATATATTTT. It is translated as CASNPDSGNTIYF.

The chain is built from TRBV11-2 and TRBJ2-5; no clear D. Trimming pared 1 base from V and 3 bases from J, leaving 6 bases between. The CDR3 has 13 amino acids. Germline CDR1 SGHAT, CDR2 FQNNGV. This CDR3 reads CASSLALKETQYF. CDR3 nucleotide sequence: TGTGCCAGCAGCTTAGCCCTAAAAGAGACCCAGTACTTC.

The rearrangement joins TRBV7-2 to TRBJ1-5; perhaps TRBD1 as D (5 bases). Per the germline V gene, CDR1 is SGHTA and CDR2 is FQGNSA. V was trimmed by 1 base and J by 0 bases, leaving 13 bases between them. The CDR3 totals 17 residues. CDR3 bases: TGTGCCAGCAGCTTAGTTGGGGGGAGATATAGCAATCAGCCCCAGCATTTT. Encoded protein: CASSLVGGRYSNQPQHF.

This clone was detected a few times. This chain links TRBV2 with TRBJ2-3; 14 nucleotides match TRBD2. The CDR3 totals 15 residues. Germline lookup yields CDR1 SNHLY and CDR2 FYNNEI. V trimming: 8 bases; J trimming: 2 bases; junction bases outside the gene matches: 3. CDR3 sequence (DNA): TGTGCCAGCGTGACTAGCGGGAGGGCCACAGATACGCAGTATTTT. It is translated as CASVTSGRATDTQYF.

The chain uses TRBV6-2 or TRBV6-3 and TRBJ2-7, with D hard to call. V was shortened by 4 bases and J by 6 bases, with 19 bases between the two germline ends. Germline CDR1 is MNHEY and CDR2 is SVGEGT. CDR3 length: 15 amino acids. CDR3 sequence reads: CASSLRNNRDREQYF. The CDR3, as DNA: TGTGCCAGCAGTTTAAGAAATAACAGAGATCGCGAGCAGTACTTC.

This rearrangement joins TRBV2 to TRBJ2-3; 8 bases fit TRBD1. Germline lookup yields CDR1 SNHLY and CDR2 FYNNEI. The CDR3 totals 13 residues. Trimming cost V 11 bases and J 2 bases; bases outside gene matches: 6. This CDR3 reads CAGGQGITDTQYF. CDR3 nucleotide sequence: TGTGCCGGCGGACAGGGCATCACAGATACGCAGTATTTT.

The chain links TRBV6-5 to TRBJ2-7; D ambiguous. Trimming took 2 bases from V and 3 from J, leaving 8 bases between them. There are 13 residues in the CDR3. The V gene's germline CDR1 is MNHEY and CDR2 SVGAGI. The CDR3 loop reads CASSYEHLYEQYF. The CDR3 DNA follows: TGTGCCAGCAGTTACGAACACCTCTACGAGCAGTACTTC.

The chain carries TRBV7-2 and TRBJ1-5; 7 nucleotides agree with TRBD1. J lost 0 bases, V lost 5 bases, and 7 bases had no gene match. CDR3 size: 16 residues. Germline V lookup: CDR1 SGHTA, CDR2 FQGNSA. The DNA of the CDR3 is TGTGCCAGCAGCGCCCGGACAGGAAGTAGCAATCAGCCCCAGCATTTT. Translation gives CASSARTGSSNQPQHF. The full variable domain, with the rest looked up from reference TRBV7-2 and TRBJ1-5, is GAGVSQSPSNKVTEKGKDVELRCDPISGHTALYWYRQSLGQGLEFLIYFQGNSAPDKSGLPSDRFSAERTGGSVSTLTIQRTQQEDSAVYLCASSARTGSSNQPQHFGDGTRLSIL.

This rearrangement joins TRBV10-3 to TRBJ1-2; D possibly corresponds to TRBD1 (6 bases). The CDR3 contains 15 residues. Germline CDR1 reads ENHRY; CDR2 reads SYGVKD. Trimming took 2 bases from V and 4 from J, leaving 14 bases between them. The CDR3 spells CAISELRQDLYGYTF. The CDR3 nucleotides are TGTGCCATCAGTGAGCTTAGACAGGACCTCTATGGCTACACCTTC.

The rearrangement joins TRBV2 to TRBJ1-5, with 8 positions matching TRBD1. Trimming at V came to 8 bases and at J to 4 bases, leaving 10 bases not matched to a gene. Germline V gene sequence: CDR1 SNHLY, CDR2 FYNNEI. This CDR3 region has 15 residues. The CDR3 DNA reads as TGTGCCAGCGGGGGCAGGGGGCGCGGAAATCAGCCCCAGCATTTT. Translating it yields CASGGRGRGNQPQHF.

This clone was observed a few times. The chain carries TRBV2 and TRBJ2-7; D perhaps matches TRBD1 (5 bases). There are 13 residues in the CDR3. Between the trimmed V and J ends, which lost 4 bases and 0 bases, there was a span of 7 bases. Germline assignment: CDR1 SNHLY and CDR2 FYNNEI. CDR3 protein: CASSVGHSYEQYF. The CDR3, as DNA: TGTGCCAGCAGTGTGGGGCACTCCTACGAGCAGTACTTC.

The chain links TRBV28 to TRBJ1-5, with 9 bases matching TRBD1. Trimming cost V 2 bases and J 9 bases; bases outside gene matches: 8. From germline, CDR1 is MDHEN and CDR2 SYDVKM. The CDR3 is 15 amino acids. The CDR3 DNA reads TGTGCCAGCAGTTTAGCGGACAGGGGACCTCGGCCCCAGCATTTT. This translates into CASSLADRGPRPQHF.